Shown below are 5 T cell receptor beta chains from a single sample sequenced in a study of cytomegalovirus exposure and HLA in healthy donors. 13 Jbeta primers and 60 Vbeta primers were used for the PCR. The protocol was immunoSEQ multiplex PCR, while the TCRdb copy is restricted to in-frame clones and leaves out a portion. This listing includes about 140,000 clones. The sample taken for sequencing was PBMCs. These receptors all come from a woman aged 18-29 years in good health and CMV-seronegative.

Turning to this clone: At one end the junction does not follow the germline gene, possibly because of a read error. This chain links TRBV6-1 with TRBJ2-7; 13 bases are a match to TRBD2. The CDR3 consists of 17 residues. The germline gives CDR1 MNHNS, CDR2 SASEGT. DNA for the CDR3: TGTGCCAGCAGTGAAGGACCGGGACTAGCGGGAACCTACGGGCAGTACTTC. Encoded protein: CASSEGPGLAGTYGQYF.

The gene calls are TRBV4-1 and TRBJ1-1; D is ambiguous. The V end was cut by 1 base, the J end by 3 bases, with 9 bases between. CDR1 and CDR2 (germline): MGHRA, YSYEKL. The CDR3 totals 14 residues. The CDR3 loop is CASSQVAVYTEAFF. CDR3 in DNA: TGCGCCAGCAGCCAAGTAGCGGTGTACACTGAAGCTTTCTTT.

The CDR3 sequence: CASSFGTVDNQPQHF. As DNA, the CDR3 is TGTGCCAGCAGCTTCGGGACAGTAGACAATCAGCCCCAGCATTTT. The chain employs TRBV7-9 and TRBJ1-5, with 7 positions matching TRBD1. The V and J ends lost 3 bases and 3 bases, in that order; junction bases with no gene match: 5. The CDR3 length is 15 residues. Germline CDR1 SEHNR, CDR2 FQNEAQ (reference sequence).

The chain joins TRBV25-1 to TRBJ2-3; tentative D call: TRBD2 (5 bases). Trimming took off 0 bases at V and 0 bases at J, with 7 bases between the two ends. The length of the CDR3 is 15 residues. Germline assignment: CDR1 MGHDK and CDR2 SYGVNS. The CDR3 DNA reads TGTGCCAGCAGTGAATACGGGGTGAGCACAGATACGCAGTATTTT. It translates to CASSEYGVSTDTQYF. Full variable domain (rest looked up from reference TRBV25-1 and TRBJ2-3): EADIYQTPRYLVIGTGKKITLECSQTMGHDKMYWYQQDPGMELHLIHYSYGVNSTEKGDLSSESTVSRIRTEHFPLTLESARPSHTSQYLCASSEYGVSTDTQYFGPGTRLTVL.

This chain connects TRBV19 to TRBJ1-1; D uncertain. The CDR3 consists of 10 residues. Trimming cost V 10 bases and J 6 bases, with 9 bases left between them. Germline V lookup: CDR1 LNHDA, CDR2 SQIVND (reference sequence). Here the CDR3 DNA reads TGTGCCACCGGTGAGCCTGAAGCTTTCTTT. It encodes CATGEPEAFF.